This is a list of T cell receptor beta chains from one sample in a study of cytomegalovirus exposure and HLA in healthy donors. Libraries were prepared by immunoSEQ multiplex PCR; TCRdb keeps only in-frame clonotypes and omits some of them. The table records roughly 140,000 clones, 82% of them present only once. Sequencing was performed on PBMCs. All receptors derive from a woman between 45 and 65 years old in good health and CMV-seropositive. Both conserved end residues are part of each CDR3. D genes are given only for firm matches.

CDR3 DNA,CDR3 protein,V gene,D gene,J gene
TGTGCCAGCAGCTTACCCCAACAGAGTTACTATGGCTACACCTTC,CASSLPQQSYYGYTF,TRBV7-2,.,TRBJ1-2
TGTGCCAGCAGCCCTTCGACAGGGGTAGGCTACACCTTC,CASSPSTGVGYTF,TRBV7-9,TRBD1,TRBJ1-2
TGTGCCAGCAGCGACAGGAACACTGAAGCTTTCTTT,CASSDRNTEAFF,TRBV4-2,.,TRBJ1-1
TGTGCCAGCAGCTTAGGGGAGTCCTACGAGCAGTACTTC,CASSLGESYEQYF,TRBV13,.,TRBJ2-7
TGTGCCATCCGACAGTCCCACACTGAAGCTTTCTTT,CAIRQSHTEAFF,TRBV6-6,.,TRBJ1-1
TGTGCCAGCAGTGAGGACAGGGGCGGAATCGAGCAGTACTTC,CASSEDRGGIEQYF,TRBV2,TRBD1,TRBJ2-7
TGTGCCAGCAGTTACGGGGGCGCTGGTCAGCCCCAGCATTTT,CASSYGGAGQPQHF,TRBV6-5,.,TRBJ1-5
TGTGCCACCAGCAGAGACAGGAGGGCAGATACGCAGTATTTT,CATSRDRRADTQYF,TRBV15,.,TRBJ2-3
TGTGCCAGTAGTATAATAATTGAGGTTCAGCCCCAGCATTTT,CASSIIIEVQPQHF,TRBV19,.,TRBJ1-5
TGTGCCAGCAGCGCTAGGGGGTACGTCGACGAGCAGTACTTC,CASSARGYVDEQYF,TRBV14,.,TRBJ2-7
TGTGCCAGCAGTGACGGCCCCTATGGCTACACCTTC,CASSDGPYGYTF,TRBV6-4,.,TRBJ1-2